The 22 T cell receptor beta chains in this list originate from one sample, sequenced in a study of shared clonotypes between healthy human individuals (dated by TCRdb to the early 2020s). Libraries were constructed by the immunoSEQ multiplex PCR assay. TCRdb mirrors the immuneACCESS table, restricted to in-frame sequences. Some clones are absent from its copies; in checked studies, under half trace to an unresolved V gene, and the reason for the others is unknown. This sample holds approximately 2.3 million clones; approximately 95% were observed only once. The ten largest clones take up around 0.4% of the sample. Sequencing was done on a sample of naive CD4+ T cells from PBMCs. Reading the label with the study, this specimen's cell subset or site is: CD45RA+ positively selected. Receptors originate from a young man in good health. Some clones in this sample may be carry-over from other donors' samples.

V usage is TRBV11-2 and J usage is TRBJ2-7, with 8 bases lining up with TRBD2. The CDR3 sequence is 16 residues long. Trimming at V came to 1 base and at J to 0 bases, leaving 5 bases not matched to a gene. CDR1 and CDR2 (germline): SGHAT, FQNNGV. The CDR3 DNA reads TGTGCCAGCAGCTTAGGGGGCGGGAGGCCCTCCTACGAGCAGTACTTC. It translates to CASSLGGGRPSYEQYF.

The chain couples TRBV28 to TRBJ2-7; D perhaps matches TRBD1 (5 bases). Germline V gene data show CDR1 as MDHEN and CDR2 as SYDVKM. V was trimmed by 8 bases and J by 2 bases, leaving 13 bases between them. The CDR3 spans 13 residues. CDR3 nucleotides: TGTGCCAGCCAAAGACAGAGTCCCTACGAGCAGTACTTC. Protein product: CASQRQSPYEQYF.

Only one count was recorded for this clone. The V and J genes are TRBV7-9 and TRBJ1-2, with 7 bases lining up with TRBD1. The V segment lost 2 bases and the J segment 4 bases; nucleotides outside the gene matches: 13. This CDR3 contains 17 residues. Germline V gene data show CDR1 as SEHNR and CDR2 as FQNEAQ (reference sequence). DNA of the CDR3: TGTGCCAGCAGCTTACAGGGGACAGCTAGCCCTGGCTATGGCTACACCTTC. This codes for CASSLQGTASPGYGYTF.

The gene calls are TRBV6-5 and TRBJ1-5; a possible D gene is TRBD1 (5 bases). Germline V gene lookup returns CDR1 MNHEY and CDR2 SVGAGI. The V end was cut by 10 bases, the J end by 6 bases, with 19 bases between. This CDR3 is 14 amino acids long. The CDR3 nucleotides read TGTGCCACTAAAAGGAGGGGTGGCTCTCAGCCCCAGCATTTT. It encodes CATKRRGGSQPQHF.

The DNA for the CDR3 is TGTGCCAGCAGGCCCCAGGGGGCCTTCTATGGCTACACCTTC. This codes for CASRPQGAFYGYTF. The chain uses TRBV2 and TRBJ1-2, with TRBD1 matching over 8 bases. Germline V CDR1 and CDR2: SNHLY, FYNNEI. With 6 bases clipped from V and 4 bases from J, the junction kept 7 bases outside the gene matches. This CDR3 contains 14 residues. The complete variable domain, with remaining parts taken from reference TRBV2 and TRBJ1-2, reads EPEVTQTPSHQVTQMGQEVILRCVPISNHLYFYWYRQILGQKVEFLVSFYNNEISEKSEIFDDQFSVERPDGSNFTLKIRSTKLEDSAMYFCASRPQGAFYGYTFGSGTRLTVV.

The chain has TRBV1 and TRBJ2-5. The DNA end is a closer match to TRBJ2-7, so the J assignment may be wrong. TRBV1 is a pseudogene. CDR3 length: 14 amino acids. DNA of the CDR3: TGCACCAGCAGCCAAGGGACGACGAAATACGAGCAGTACTTC. It translates to CTSSQGTTKYEQYF.

CDR3 sequence reads: CASSPKLAGEAYNEQFF. The DNA for the CDR3 is TGTGCCAGCAGCCCGAAGTTAGCGGGAGAGGCCTACAATGAGCAGTTCTTC. This chain connects TRBV11-2 to TRBJ2-1; TRBD2 matches at 9 bases. The germline gives CDR1 SGHAT, CDR2 FQNNGV. J lost 2 bases, V lost 5 bases, and 10 bases had no gene match. The CDR3 is made up of 17 amino acids.

The chain uses TRBV12-5 and TRBJ2-7; possibly TRBD2 for D (5 bases). There are 13 residues in the CDR3. Germline V gene data show CDR1 as LGHNT and CDR2 as FRNRAP. With 3 bases removed from V and 6 bases from J, the gap between germline ends came to 12 bases. CDR3 bases: TGTGCTAGTGGTTTTTTTGAGGGCGCCGAGCAGTACTTC. Residues: CASGFFEGAEQYF.

The chain uses TRBV6-4 and TRBJ1-3; D perhaps matches TRBD1 (5 bases). V was clipped by 0 bases and J by 4 bases, with 19 bases between them. The CDR3 has 18 residues. Looked up from germline, CDR1 is MRHNA and CDR2 is SNTAGT. In nucleotides, the CDR3 is TGTGCCAGCAGTGACTCGACTTCGGGACGGAATGAGGGAAACACCATATATTTT. Its translation: CASSDSTSGRNEGNTIYF.

In the case of this clone: This CDR3 is also generated by other DNA sequences in the sample. CDR3 nucleotide sequence: TGTGCCAGCTCTCCCGACCAAGAGACCCAGTACTTC. As protein: CASSPDQETQYF. The genes are TRBV18 and TRBJ2-5; unclear D gene. The CDR3 is 12 amino acids. Per the germline V gene, CDR1 is KGHSH and CDR2 is LQKENI. V was shortened by 6 bases and J by 0 bases, with 5 bases between the two germline ends. The variable domain in full, completed from reference TRBV18 and TRBJ2-5, reads NAGVMQNPRHLVRRRGQEARLRCSPMKGHSHVYWYRQLPEEGLKFMVYLQKENIIDESGMPKERFSAEFPKEGPSILRIQQVVRGDSAAYFCASSPDQETQYFGPGTRLLVL.

As to this clone: At the DNA level, this CDR3 is encoded by other sequences in the same sample as well. This chain connects TRBV4-2 to TRBJ2-7; D uncertain. Germline V gene sequence: CDR1 LGHNA, CDR2 YNFKEQ. This CDR3 contains 12 residues. V gave up 0 bases and J gave up 3 bases, with 3 bases separating them. CDR3 amino acids: CASSQDSYEQYF. The CDR3, as DNA: TGTGCCAGCAGCCAAGATAGCTACGAGCAGTACTTC.

The CDR3 loop reads CASSFRRGGLITDTQYF. The CDR3 DNA sequence: TGTGCCAGCAGTTTCCGCCGGGGAGGCCTAATCACAGATACGCAGTATTTT. The V and J genes are TRBV28 and TRBJ2-3, with D perhaps matching TRBD2 (6 bases). V lost 3 bases, J lost 2 bases, and 18 bases lay in between. This CDR3 contains 17 residues. The germline V gene encodes CDR1 MDHEN and CDR2 SYDVKM. The full variable domain, with the rest looked up from reference TRBV28 and TRBJ2-3, is DVKVTQSSRYLVKRTGEKVFLECVQDMDHENMFWYRQDPGLGLRLIYFSYDVKMKEKGDIPEGYSVSREKKERFSLILESASTNQTSMYLCASSFRRGGLITDTQYFGPGTRLTVL.

The chain links TRBV29-1 to TRBJ2-2, with 9 bases matching TRBD1. V gave up 6 bases and J gave up 4 bases; unmatched junction bases: 3. Germline V gene data show CDR1 as SQVTM and CDR2 as ANQGSEA. The CDR3 spans 13 residues. As DNA, the CDR3 is TGCAGCGTGACAGGGGGTAGCACCGGGGAGCTGTTTTTT. Amino acids: CSVTGGSTGELFF.

The CDR3 region is CASSFPLGGGPRNNEQFF. CDR3 bases: TGTGCCAGCAGCTTCCCCCTCGGAGGGGGCCCTCGGAACAATGAGCAGTTCTTC. The rearrangement links TRBV11-2 to TRBJ2-1; possibly TRBD1 for D (7 bases). The CDR3 contains 18 residues. The V and J ends lost 3 bases and 5 bases respectively, with 23 bases between them. Germline-derived CDR1 and CDR2 are SGHAT and FQNNGV.

The J gene is TRBJ2-1, the V gene TRBV7-6, with TRBD2 matching over 12 bases. With V trimmed by 4 bases and J by 5 bases, 3 bases remained unmatched. The germline gives CDR1 SGHVS, CDR2 FNYEAQ. The CDR3 covers 15 residues. The CDR3 protein is CASSSSGRAHNEQFF. CDR3 nucleotides: TGTGCCAGCAGCTCTAGCGGGAGGGCCCACAATGAGCAGTTCTTC.

The V gene is TRBV5-1, the J gene TRBJ1-1; TRBD1 matches 7 bases. Germline V CDR1 and CDR2: SGHRS, YFSETQ. Unmatched junction bases numbered 5, after V lost 0 bases and J lost 0 bases. This CDR3 contains 16 residues. The CDR3 region has the DNA TGCGCCAGCAGCTTGGTTTCAGGGGGGATGAACACTGAAGCTTTCTTT. This codes for CASSLVSGGMNTEAFF.

This sequence joins TRBV30 and TRBJ2-2, with D perhaps TRBD2 (6 bases). Germline V gives CDR1 GTSNPN, CDR2 SVGIG (reference sequence). Trimming shortened V by 3 bases and J by 3 bases, and 11 bases separated the two germline ends. The CDR3 length is 14 residues. The CDR3 region has the DNA TGTGCCTGGAGGGAGGGGACCTACACCGGGGAGCTGTTTTTT. Translated: CAWREGTYTGELFF.

The rearrangement joins TRBV5-1 to TRBJ2-7; tentatively, D is TRBD2 (6 bases). The CDR3 consists of 15 residues. Germline V gene data show CDR1 as SGHRS and CDR2 as YFSETQ. V lost 5 bases and J 0 bases, leaving 15 bases between the germline ends. The CDR3 coding sequence is TGCGCCAGCAGTCAACTTAGCGGACGCTCCTACGAGCAGTACTTC. Amino acids: CASSQLSGRSYEQYF.

In regard to this clone: Other DNA sequences in the sample encode the same CDR3. The chain combines TRBV14 with TRBJ1-2; 8 bases match TRBD1. Germline trimming cut 0 bases from V and 7 bases from J; bases unmatched to any gene: 4. Germline V gene sequence: CDR1 SGHDN, CDR2 FVKESK. The CDR3 runs to 14 residues. CDR3 sequence reads: CASSQDRGLGGYTF. Written as DNA, the CDR3 is TGTGCCAGCAGCCAAGACAGGGGGCTGGGTGGCTACACCTTC.

On this clone itself: In the same sample, other DNA sequences code for this CDR3. The V and J genes are TRBV5-4 and TRBJ1-2, with D tentatively TRBD1 (6 bases). This CDR3 comprises 14 residues. Trimming stripped 0 bases from V and 0 bases from J, with 6 bases between. Germline values: CDR1 SGHNT, CDR2 YYREEE (reference sequence). The CDR3: CASSLEGANYGYTF. The CDR3 DNA sequence: TGTGCCAGCAGCTTGGAGGGGGCTAACTATGGCTACACCTTC.

This chain uses TRBV6-5 with TRBJ1-5, with D perhaps matching TRBD1 (5 bases). Trimming took off 2 bases at V and 3 bases at J, with 8 bases between the two ends. The CDR3 totals 14 residues. CDR1 and CDR2 (germline): MNHEY, SVGAGI. The CDR3: CASSYDGANQPQHF. CDR3 DNA: TGTGCCAGCAGTTACGATGGGGCCAATCAGCCCCAGCATTTT.

This sequence joins TRBV5-1 and TRBJ2-4; D might be TRBD1 or TRBD2, each matching 5 bases. Germline V gives CDR1 SGHRS, CDR2 YFSETQ. V gave up 3 bases and J gave up 8 bases, with 12 bases separating them. The CDR3 sequence is 13 residues long. CDR3 nucleotide sequence: TGCGCCAGCAGCTCAGGACTGGGGGACATTCAGTACTTC. Its translation is CASSSGLGDIQYF.